Listed below are T cell receptor beta chains from one sample, sequenced in a study of cytomegalovirus exposure and HLA in healthy donors. Repertoires were generated with immunoSEQ multiplex PCR, while TCRdb's copy carries only in-frame clones and drops some. In the table there are tens of thousands of clones, 72% of which are singletons. The sequenced sample was PBMCs. These receptors were taken from a woman aged 40 to 49 in good health and CMV-seropositive. Both conserved end residues are part of each CDR3. D genes are given only for firm matches. Some rows have no size entry. The others give once, few or many, or a class for an expanded clone.

v_call	j_call	clone_size	d_call	cdr3_aa	cdr3_nt
TRBV5-1	TRBJ1-2	NA	TRBD1	CASSFTGTGASNYGYTF	TGCGCCAGCAGCTTTACCGGGACAGGCGCTTCTAACTATGGCTACACCTTC
TRBV5-6	TRBJ2-5	NA	NA	CASSSQGYLETQYF	TGTGCCAGCAGCTCCCAGGGATATCTAGAGACCCAGTACTTC
TRBV19	TRBJ2-3	NA	TRBD2	CACNLGGDTQYF	TGTGCCTGTAACCTGGGGGGGGATACGCAGTATTTT
TRBV2	TRBJ1-5	NA	TRBD1	CASRTGVQRGGNQPQHF	TGTGCCAGCAGGACAGGGGTGCAACGAGGGGGCAATCAGCCCCAGCATTTT
TRBV18	TRBJ1-1	NA	NA	CASSPGTGDEAFF	TGTGCCAGCTCACCAGGGACTGGCGATGAAGCTTTCTTT
TRBV5-1	TRBJ1-3	NA	TRBD1	CASSFGGGQGAGRNTIYF	TGCGCCAGCAGCTTCGGGGGCGGACAGGGGGCTGGTAGGAACACCATATATTTT
TRBV5-1	TRBJ2-7	once	NA	CASSLEGQGSFYEQYF	TGCGCCAGCAGCTTGGAGGGGCAGGGGTCCTTCTACGAGCAGTACTTC
TRBV5-1	TRBJ2-5	NA	TRBD1	CASSLTGVETQYF	TGCGCCAGCAGCCTTACAGGGGTAGAGACCCAGTACTTC
TRBV2	TRBJ1-2	NA	TRBD1	CASSTGGGNYGYTF	TGTGCCAGCAGTACAGGGGGTGGGAACTATGGCTACACCTTC
TRBV2	TRBJ2-7	NA	TRBD1	CASSDRGRIYEQYF	TGTGCCAGCAGTGACAGGGGGCGCATCTACGAGCAGTACTTC
TRBV7-2	TRBJ2-7	NA	NA	CASSLGGGAPEQYF	TGTGCCAGCAGCTTAGGTGGGGGGGCGCCCGAGCAGTACTTC
TRBV9	TRBJ2-5	NA	NA	CASSILPGQETQYF	TGTGCCAGCAGCATCCTCCCAGGGCAAGAGACCCAGTACTTC
TRBV5-1	TRBJ2-7	NA	NA	CASSLGQIYEQYF	TGCGCCAGCAGCTTGGGACAGATCTACGAGCAGTACTTC
TRBV6-5	TRBJ2-7	NA	NA	CASSYRWESEQYF	TGTGCCAGCAGTTACCGATGGGAGTCCGAGCAGTACTTC
TRBV2	TRBJ1-5	NA	NA	CAIRLDSGNQPQHF	TGTGCCATTCGACTTGACTCTGGTAATCAGCCCCAGCATTTT
TRBV14	TRBJ1-1	NA	TRBD1	CASSQARRTGMNTEAFF	TGTGCCAGCAGCCAAGCCAGGAGGACAGGGATGAACACTGAAGCTTTCTTT
TRBV19	TRBJ2-7	NA	NA	CASSRGSGDYEQYF	TGTGCCAGTAGCCGGGGTTCGGGGGACTACGAGCAGTACTTC
TRBV2	TRBJ2-7	NA	NA	CASSGQVAPYEQYF	TGTGCCAGCAGTGGTCAGGTGGCCCCCTACGAGCAGTACTTC
TRBV18	TRBJ1-2	NA	TRBD1	CASSPGTDFYGYTF	TGTGCCAGCTCACCAGGGACAGACTTCTATGGCTACACCTTC
TRBV12-1	TRBJ1-2	few	NA	CASRVSGHGYTF	TGTGCCAGCCGGGTGTCGGGTCATGGCTACACCTTC
TRBV4-1	TRBJ2-3	NA	TRBD2	CASSQAPAGLDTQYF	TGCGCCAGCAGCCAAGCACCAGCGGGGCTGGATACGCAGTATTTT
TRBV19	TRBJ1-1	NA	TRBD1	CASSSDRVIGTEAFF	TGTGCCAGTAGTTCCGACAGGGTTATAGGTACTGAAGCTTTCTTT
TRBV2	TRBJ1-1	NA	NA	CASSGPGGAYTEAFF	TGTGCCAGCAGTGGCCCCGGGGGGGCCTACACTGAAGCTTTCTTT
TRBV7-8	TRBJ1-5	few	TRBD1	CASSPPQGQGSQPQHF	TGTGCCAGCAGCCCACCCCAGGGACAGGGGAGTCAGCCCCAGCATTTT
TRBV15	TRBJ1-1	NA	NA	CATSRDQYTEAFF	TGTGCCACCAGCAGAGATCAGTACACTGAAGCTTTCTTT
TRBV4-1	TRBJ1-2	once	NA	CASSQTLFLANYGYTF	TGCGCCAGCAGCCAGACACTTTTTTTAGCTAACTATGGCTACACCTTC
TRBV25-1	TRBJ2-2	NA	NA	CASSSQYTGELFF	TGTGCCAGCAGTTCCCAGTACACCGGGGAGCTGTTTTTT
TRBV27	TRBJ2-7	NA	NA	CASSLSMGTLVDEQYF	TGTGCCAGCAGTTTATCGATGGGGACACTAGTAGATGAGCAGTACTTC
TRBV5-1	TRBJ2-1	NA	NA	CASSSGRVANEQFF	TGCGCCAGCAGCTCAGGCAGGGTTGCAAATGAGCAGTTCTTC
TRBV5-4	TRBJ1-4	NA	TRBD1	CASSSPRDSGEKLFF	TGTGCCAGCAGCTCGCCAAGGGACAGCGGGGAAAAACTGTTTTTT
TRBV4-1	TRBJ1-2	NA	NA	CASSQQVTTANYGYTF	TGCGCCAGCAGCCAACAGGTGACGACAGCTAACTATGGCTACACCTTC
TRBV19	TRBJ1-4	NA	NA	CASNGAATNEKLFF	TGTGCCAGTAACGGCGCGGCAACTAATGAAAAACTGTTTTTT
TRBV6-1	TRBJ2-5	few	NA	CASSEWAASQETQYF	TGTGCCAGCAGTGAATGGGCAGCATCTCAAGAGACCCAGTACTTC
TRBV18	TRBJ1-1	NA	NA	CASSPVRGRNTEAFF	TGTGCCAGCTCACCGGTCCGGGGGAGGAACACTGAAGCTTTCTTT
TRBV5-1	TRBJ1-2	NA	TRBD1	CASSLAEGQGGGYTF	TGCGCCAGCAGCTTGGCCGAAGGACAGGGGGGAGGCTACACCTTC
TRBV9	TRBJ1-6	NA	TRBD1	CASSDHRGSPLHF	TGTGCCAGCAGCGACCACAGGGGTTCACCCCTCCACTTT
TRBV7-2	TRBJ1-5	few	NA	CASSLQGSQPQHF	TGTGCCAGCAGTTTGCAGGGGTCTCAGCCCCAGCATTTT
TRBV7-2	TRBJ1-1	NA	NA	CASSASRDTEAFF	TGTGCCAGCAGCGCAAGCAGGGACACTGAAGCTTTCTTT
TRBV29-1	TRBJ2-3	NA	NA	CSVEDLDTQYF	TGCAGCGTTGAAGACCTAGATACGCAGTATTTT
TRBV5-6	TRBJ1-5	few	NA	CASSLVGGGSNQPQHF	TGTGCCAGCAGCTTGGTCGGGGGGGGCAGCAATCAGCCCCAGCATTTT
TRBV27	TRBJ1-1	NA	TRBD1	CASSRWTGGEAFF	TGTGCCAGCAGTCGGTGGACAGGGGGCGAAGCTTTCTTT
TRBV7-8	TRBJ1-2	NA	NA	CASSPMNPGDGYTF	TGTGCCAGCAGCCCAATGAACCCAGGGGATGGCTACACCTTC
TRBV7-9	TRBJ1-2	once	TRBD1	CASSQDGTVNYGYTF	TGTGCCAGCAGCCAGGACGGGACAGTTAACTATGGCTACACCTTC
TRBV13	TRBJ2-1	NA	TRBD2	CASSLAAGGTYNEQFF	TGTGCCAGCAGCTTAGCGGCGGGGGGAACCTACAATGAGCAGTTCTTC
TRBV5-6	TRBJ1-5	NA	NA	CASSLGRGDQPQHF	TGTGCCAGCAGCTTAGGCAGGGGTGACCAGCCCCAGCATTTT
TRBV10-3	TRBJ2-3	NA	NA	CASWTEPLTDTQYF	TGTGCCTCGTGGACAGAGCCTCTCACAGATACGCAGTATTTT
TRBV7-9	TRBJ2-2	NA	NA	CASGRSVSTGELFF	TGTGCCAGCGGCAGGTCCGTATCCACCGGGGAGCTGTTTTTT
TRBV5-1	TRBJ2-1	NA	NA	CASSLNGSPFTYNEQFF	TGCGCCAGCAGCTTGAATGGCTCCCCATTTACGTACAATGAGCAGTTCTTC
TRBV5-1	TRBJ2-5	NA	NA	CASSLDRRETQYF	TGCGCCAGCAGCTTGGACAGGCGGGAGACCCAGTACTTC
TRBV19	TRBJ2-5	NA	NA	CASSISSSGPWETQYF	TGTGCCAGTAGTATTAGTTCGTCAGGCCCATGGGAGACCCAGTACTTC
TRBV7-2	TRBJ2-5	NA	TRBD2	CASSLQAGVQETQYF	TGTGCCAGCAGCTTACAAGCGGGGGTCCAAGAGACCCAGTACTTC
TRBV5-1	TRBJ2-3	NA	NA	CASSTGVTDTQYF	TGCGCCAGCAGCACAGGTGTCACAGATACGCAGTATTTT
TRBV5-1	TRBJ2-7	NA	NA	CASSLGANTGEQYF	TGCGCCAGCAGCTTGGGCGCCAATACGGGTGAGCAGTACTTC
TRBV5-5	TRBJ1-4	NA	NA	CASSPQGDTNEKLFF	TGTGCCAGCAGTCCACAGGGAGATACTAATGAAAAACTGTTTTTT